This T cell receptor (beta chain) was observed in a study of post-analysis software for immune sequencing data. Study findings and constraints: The five TRBV segments detected at higher frequency in patients than in controls included TRBV5-6, TRBV5-1 and TRBV20-1. Versus controls, multiple sclerosis patients showed significantly lower diversity (normalized Chao1).

About this clonotype: The antigen remains unidentified.

Incorporated into the TCR beta cDNA libraries were unique molecular identifiers, which served to reduce PCR and sequencing biases. The authors obtained roughly 550,000 cDNA molecules from roughly 1.1 to 9.2 million T cells. TCRdb reprocessed the PCR reads via MiXCR and lists one record per CDR3 protein. The table includes about 570,000 distinct CDR3 sequences, 34% detected once. This CDR3 spans 14 amino acids. The germline gives CDR1 SEHNR, CDR2 FQNEAQ (reference sequence). V shed 3 bases and J shed 4 bases, with 12 bases lying between them. This TCR came from a girl aged 2-17 years with multiple sclerosis. This sequence joins TRBV7-9 and TRBJ1-1; weak D call: TRBD1 (6 bases). The specimen was blood. The CDR3 here is CASSLGVGATEAFF. In DNA, the CDR3 is TGTGCCAGCAGCTTGGGGGTGGGGGCCACTGAAGCTTTCTTT.